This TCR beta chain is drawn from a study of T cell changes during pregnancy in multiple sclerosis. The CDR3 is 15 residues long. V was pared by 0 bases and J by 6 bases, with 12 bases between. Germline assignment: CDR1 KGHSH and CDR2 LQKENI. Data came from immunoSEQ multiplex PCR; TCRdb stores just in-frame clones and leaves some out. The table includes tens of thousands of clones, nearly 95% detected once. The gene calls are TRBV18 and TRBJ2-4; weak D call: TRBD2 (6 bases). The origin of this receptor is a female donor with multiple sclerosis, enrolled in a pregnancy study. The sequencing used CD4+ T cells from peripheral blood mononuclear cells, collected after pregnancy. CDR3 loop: CASSPPAGGVNIQYF. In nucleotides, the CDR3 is TGTGCCAGCTCACCACCTGCAGGAGGGGTAAACATTCAGTACTTC.